The 19 T cell receptor beta chains presented below share a single source sample, sequenced in a study of CD4 T cells in relation to SARS-CoV-2 and coronaviruses. The antigens of these receptors remain unknown. Before the COVID-19 pandemic, during about 2010-2018, CD4+ T cells were taken from unexposed donors. The cells were cultured for around ten days before CD4+ T cells were isolated. Only in-frame clones appear in the TCRdb table, and some are missing; sequencing was by immunoSEQ multiplex PCR. The table records about 11,000 clones, approximately 78% of them present only once. Sequencing was done on a sample of CD4+ T cells from PBMCs, cultured in vitro. The source of these receptors is a human donor in good health.

The rearrangement uses TRBV7-2 and TRBJ2-1; 8 bases align to TRBD2. V was clipped by 5 bases and J by 9 bases; unmatched bases: 12. The CDR3 is 15 residues long. Germline loops: CDR1 SGHTA, CDR2 FQGNSA. The CDR3 DNA reads as TGTGCCAGCAGCCAATCTAAAGCGGGAGCGGTTGAGCAGTTCTTC. It specifies CASSQSKAGAVEQFF.

J is TRBJ2-5 and V is TRBV19; D may be TRBD2 (5 bases). V was shortened by 0 bases and J by 2 bases, with 13 bases between the two germline ends. The CDR3 has 16 amino acids. CDR1 LNHDA and CDR2 SQIVND come from the germline V gene (reference sequence). In nucleotides, the CDR3 is TGTGCCAGTAGTATAGATCCCTTCCCGGGACAAGAGACCCAGTACTTC. Translating it yields CASSIDPFPGQETQYF. Full variable domain (remainder filled in from reference TRBV19 and TRBJ2-5): DGGITQSPKYLFRKEGQNVTLSCEQNLNHDAMYWYRQDPGQGLRLIYYSQIVNDFQKGDIAEGYSVSREKKESFPLTVTSAQKNPTAFYLCASSIDPFPGQETQYFGPGTRLLVL.

The J gene is TRBJ2-3, the V gene TRBV7-8; 13 nucleotides align to TRBD2. Trimming took 5 bases from V and 3 from J; bases not matched to a gene: 5. The length of the CDR3 is 16 residues. CDR1 and CDR2 (germline): SGHVS, FQNEAQ. The CDR3 region is CASSIRTSGSTDTQYF. Here the CDR3 DNA reads TGTGCCAGCAGCATACGGACTAGCGGGAGTACAGATACGCAGTATTTT.

V usage is TRBV24-1 and J usage is TRBJ2-7, with D perhaps matching TRBD2 (5 bases). The CDR3 length is 18 residues. Germline loops: CDR1 KGHDR, CDR2 SFDVKD. V was clipped by 5 bases and J by 0 bases, with 22 bases between them. The CDR3 loop reads CATSGGRASIEGSYEQYF. Written as DNA, the CDR3 is TGTGCCACCAGTGGTGGTCGGGCCTCGATTGAGGGCTCCTACGAGCAGTACTTC.

The chain couples TRBV7-6 to TRBJ2-1; 8 positions agree with TRBD2. Trimming at V came to 3 bases and at J to 10 bases, leaving 5 bases not matched to a gene. The CDR3 loop spans 13 amino acids. CDR1 and CDR2 (germline): SGHVS, FNYEAQ. CDR3 sequence (DNA): TGTGCCAGCAGCTTTTCACTAGCGGCCGAGCAGTTCTTC. Its translation: CASSFSLAAEQFF.

This chain joins TRBV5-1 and TRBJ2-7; possible D gene TRBD2, 6 bases. V was pared by 4 bases and J by 7 bases, with 15 bases between. This CDR3 has 13 residues. In germline, CDR1 is SGHRS, CDR2 YFSETQ. CDR3 nucleotides: TGCGCCAGCAGCCCGGAGGGCTTTGGGGAGCAGTACTTC. Encoded protein: CASSPEGFGEQYF.

The chain couples TRBV3-1 (or the pseudogene TRBV3-2) to TRBJ1-2; TRBD1 matches at 8 bases. The trim removed 0 bases at V and 4 bases at J, leaving 10 bases unmatched. Germline-derived CDR1 and CDR2 are LGHDT and YNNKEL (reference sequence). The CDR3 totals 17 residues. The CDR3 spells CASSQDWQGAAFYGYTF. The CDR3 DNA is TGTGCCAGCAGCCAAGATTGGCAGGGGGCTGCTTTCTATGGCTACACCTTC.

The V and J genes are TRBV29-1 and TRBJ2-3; 7 bases align to TRBD1. Germline assignment: CDR1 SQVTM and CDR2 ANQGSEA. The junction had 16 bases not matched to a gene; V was cut back by 7 bases and J by 6 bases. The CDR3 sequence is 15 residues long. This CDR3 is CSAMPDEGARDTQYF. The CDR3 DNA is TGCAGCGCCATGCCCGATGAGGGGGCAAGGGATACGCAGTATTTT.

V and J are TRBV5-1 and TRBJ2-5; 8 bases are shared with TRBD2. This CDR3 has 16 residues. Germline loops: CDR1 SGHRS, CDR2 YFSETQ. V was pared by 0 bases and J by 2 bases, with 6 bases of the junction left unmatched. CDR3 bases: TGCGCCAGCAGCTTGGGGCAGGTAGCGGGACAAGAGACCCAGTACTTC. Residues: CASSLGQVAGQETQYF.

This chain joins TRBV5-3 and TRBJ1-2; the D is unclear. TRBV5-3 is an open reading frame, and its role is uncertain. The CDR3 has 13 residues. Trimming left V 4 bases short and J 4 bases short, with 11 bases between. CDR3 region: CARSHDTLYGYTF. CDR3 DNA: TGTGCCAGAAGCCATGACACCCTCTATGGCTACACCTTC.

The chain carries TRBV4-2 and TRBJ2-1, with D unresolved. Germline V gene sequence: CDR1 LGHNA, CDR2 YNFKEQ. This CDR3 region has 12 residues. Trimming took 1 base from V and 9 from J, leaving 7 bases between them. The CDR3 coding sequence is TGTGCCAGCAGCCAAGTGGAGCGTGAGCAGTTCTTC. It is translated as CASSQVEREQFF.

V usage is TRBV3-1 (or the pseudogene TRBV3-2) and J usage is TRBJ1-1; perhaps TRBD1 as D (5 bases). CDR1 is LGHDT and CDR2 is YNNKEL in the germline V gene (reference sequence). The CDR3 runs to 13 residues. The ends were cut back, 3 bases at V and 2 bases at J, with 7 bases in the middle. This chain's CDR3 is CASSQTANTEAFF. DNA for the CDR3: TGTGCCAGCAGCCAGACAGCAAACACTGAAGCTTTCTTT.

This chain connects TRBV19 to TRBJ2-7, with D possibly matching TRBD2 (6 bases). CDR1 is LNHDA and CDR2 is SQIVND in the germline V gene (reference sequence). The V gene lost 1 base and the J gene lost 6 bases, with 16 bases spanning the gap. The CDR3 is made up of 15 amino acids. The CDR3 is CASSIGGGIIPEQYF. Written as DNA, the CDR3 is TGTGCCAGTAGTATAGGCGGCGGGATTATTCCCGAGCAGTACTTC. The full variable domain, completed using reference TRBV19 and TRBJ2-7, is DGGITQSPKYLFRKEGQNVTLSCEQNLNHDAMYWYRQDPGQGLRLIYYSQIVNDFQKGDIAEGYSVSREKKESFPLTVTSAQKNPTAFYLCASSIGGGIIPEQYFGPGTRLTVT.

The chain combines TRBV7-9 with TRBJ1-2, with D unresolved. V was cut by 1 base and J by 5 bases, with 14 bases left in between. The CDR3 length is 15 residues. The V gene's germline CDR1 is SEHNR and CDR2 FQNEAQ (reference sequence). The CDR3 protein is CASSLETSVGYGYTF. The CDR3 nucleotides are TGTGCCAGCAGCTTAGAAACTAGCGTGGGATATGGCTACACCTTC.

The rearrangement uses TRBV21-1 and TRBJ2-4; TRBD1 is taken as the D call from the table, unchecked against the DNA. TRBV21-1 is marked as a pseudogene. The CDR3 has 16 amino acids. CDR3 in DNA: TGTGCCAGCAGCAAACGGGACAGGAGAGCCAAAAACATTCAGTACTTC. Residues: CASSKRDRRAKNIQYF.

This clone was seen more than once but under ten times. The CDR3 nucleotides are TGTGCCAGCAGCGCCGACGGAATGCGCAATCAGCCCCAGCATTTT. Amino acid sequence: CASSADGMRNQPQHF. The V and J genes are TRBV7-9 and TRBJ1-5, with D hard to call. The CDR3 spans 15 residues. V lost 5 bases, J lost 2 bases, and 13 bases lay in between. Germline CDR1 and CDR2: SEHNR and FQNEAQ (reference sequence).

The V gene is TRBV5-1, the J gene TRBJ2-3; either TRBD1 or TRBD2 may fit D (5 bases each). Trimming cost V 5 bases and J 3 bases, with 22 bases left between them. The CDR3 spans 17 residues. Germline CDR1 is SGHRS and CDR2 is YFSETQ. Here the CDR3 reads CASREWGWGVSTDTQYF. The CDR3 nucleotides read TGCGCCAGCAGGGAGTGGGGCTGGGGAGTGAGTACAGATACGCAGTATTTT.

V gene TRBV18 combines with J gene TRBJ1-2; D unresolved. Trimming left V 3 bases short and J 7 bases short, with 15 bases between. Germline-derived CDR1 and CDR2 are KGHSH and LQKENI. The CDR3 spans 14 residues. CDR3 in amino acids: CASSPVPDAGGYTF. In nucleotides, the CDR3 is TGTGCCAGCTCACCTGTACCGGATGCAGGTGGCTACACCTTC.

This clone was counted only a few times. This chain uses TRBV19 with TRBJ2-3; TRBD2 matches at 8 bases. Trimming cost V 6 bases and J 1 base; bases outside gene matches: 3. Per the germline V gene, CDR1 is LNHDA and CDR2 is SQIVND (reference sequence). The CDR3 covers 14 residues. This chain's CDR3 is CASSPLAGTDTQYF. The CDR3 nucleotides are TGTGCCAGTAGCCCACTAGCGGGCACAGATACGCAGTATTTT.